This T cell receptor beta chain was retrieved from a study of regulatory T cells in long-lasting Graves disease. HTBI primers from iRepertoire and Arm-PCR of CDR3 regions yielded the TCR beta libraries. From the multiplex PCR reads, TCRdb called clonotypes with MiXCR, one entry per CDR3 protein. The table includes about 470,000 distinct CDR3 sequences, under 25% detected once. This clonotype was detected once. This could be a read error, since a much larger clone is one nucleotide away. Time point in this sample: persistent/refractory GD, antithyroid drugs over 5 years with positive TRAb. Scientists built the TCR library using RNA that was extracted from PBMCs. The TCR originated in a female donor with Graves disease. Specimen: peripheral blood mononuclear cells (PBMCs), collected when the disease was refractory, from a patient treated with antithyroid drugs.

The CDR3 nucleotides read TGTGCCAGCAGCCCAGAAGCGGGGAAAAACATTCCGTACTTC. Residues: CASSPEAGKNIPYF. This chain connects TRBV12-3 or TRBV12-4 to TRBJ2-5; 7 bases match TRBD2. V shed 6 bases, J shed 13 bases, and the junction held 17 bases outside the gene matches. CDR3 length: 14 amino acids.